This is a list of T cell receptor beta chains from one sample in a study of T cell responses to AZD1222 COVID-19 vaccine. Repertoires were generated with immunoSEQ multiplex PCR, while TCRdb's copy carries only in-frame clones and drops some. Here the sample spans roughly 180,000 clones, 91% being singletons. The starting material was peripheral blood, obtained on day 0 of AZD1222 vaccination. Receptor source: an adult in good health. The conserved cysteine and the conserved F or W are not part of the CDR3 here. A D gene is named only where the DNA matches it firmly.

SVVTGPANYGYT	TRBV29-1	.
SVEPGTDQETQY	TRBV29-1	TRBD1
ASSVRVSTDTQY	TRBV19	.
ASNSGGGPREQY	TRBV19	TRBD2
ASSLELAGESDTQY	TRBV5-1	TRBD2
ASSRTRTNEKLF	TRBV6-5	.
AWGRVREKLF	TRBV30	.
ASSLWDRVDNQPQH	TRBV7-8	TRBD1
ASSVETGDEAF	TRBV6-4	TRBD1
ASSYPGQGSGELF	TRBV6-6	TRBD1
ASSQVQGRWDTEAF	TRBV4-3	.
ATSRDRRDEQF	TRBV15	.
ASSSIPAGSNQPQH	TRBV6-2/TRBV6-3	.
ASSSTFGNTIY	TRBV19	.
ASSLRLAGGNEQY	TRBV3-1/TRBV3-2	TRBD2
ASRSSPGQPNTGELF	TRBV11-2	TRBD1
ASSIQGFTEGYT	TRBV18	.
ASSPQGGTEAF	TRBV18	.
ASRTLGTASSPLH	TRBV27	.
ASSWGPTGEAF	TRBV12-3/TRBV12-4	.
AWSAGNQETQY	TRBV30	.
ASTGQRSTDTQY	TRBV27	.
ASSLATTGEPTEAF	TRBV7-9	TRBD1
ASSRTGEQPQH	TRBV12-3/TRBV12-4	TRBD1
ARSLKVGIPRTDTQY	TRBV5-3	.
ASSLVGTSGGYEQY	TRBV7-2	TRBD2
ASSLSGTEAF	TRBV7-9	.
ASSASGTGANYGYT	TRBV7-2	TRBD1
ASTEQGGGAVDTQY	TRBV5-1	TRBD2
ASSLASAYTGYT	TRBV5-4	.
ASSLRGGGYT	TRBV28	.
ASSERGNYGYT	TRBV10-1	.
ASTRIANEKLF	TRBV12-3/TRBV12-4	.
ASSLEGGGNGYT	TRBV5-1	.
ASRLGGQGVETQY	TRBV28	TRBD1
ASSRPGRNEQF	TRBV27	.
ASSSDRALSNQPQH	TRBV18	TRBD1
ASSLSPGAGPNTGELF	TRBV11-2	TRBD2
SVGDSGNTIY	TRBV29-1	.